The 10 T cell receptor beta chains reported below all come from one sample, sequenced in a study of control samples from healthy donors and cancer patients (dated by TCRdb to about 2020). The method was the immunoSEQ multiplex PCR assay. TCRdb took this table from immuneACCESS and kept in-frame rearrangements with V and J called. Such tables lack part of the clones; where checked against another copy, unresolved V genes explain under half of the gap, and the rest is unexplained. The sample yields about 180,000 clones; more than 80% were counted once. The leading ten clones occupy 1.4% of the sample. The material sequenced was blood. Receptors were obtained from a man younger than 45 in good health.

This clone occurred once. The rearrangement links TRBV11-2 to TRBJ2-5, with TRBD1 matching over 9 bases. The CDR3 is made up of 18 amino acids. CDR1 and CDR2 from the germline V gene are SGHAT and FQNNGV. V lost 0 bases, J lost 1 base, and 9 bases stayed unmatched. For the CDR3, the DNA is TGTGCCAGCAGCTTAGATCCGGCCGGGACAGGGTTCCAAGAGACCCAGTACTTC. Its translation is CASSLDPAGTGFQETQYF. Supplemented by reference TRBV11-2 and TRBJ2-5, the full variable domain reads EAGVAQSPRYKIIEKRQSVAFWCNPISGHATLYWYQQILGQGPKLLIQFQNNGVVDDSQLPKDRFSAERLKGVDSTLKIQPAKLEDSAVYLCASSLDPAGTGFQETQYFGPGTRLLVL.

J is TRBJ1-4 and V is TRBV18; 9 positions match TRBD1. Per the germline V gene, CDR1 is KGHSH and CDR2 is LQKENI. The CDR3 is 16 amino acids. The J segment lost 5 bases and the V segment lost 4 bases, leaving 8 bases of the junction unmatched. CDR3 sequence (DNA): TGTGCCAGCTCACGACCCGGGACAGGGCGGAATGAAAAACTGTTTTTT. This encodes CASSRPGTGRNEKLFF.

This chain links TRBV5-1 with TRBJ2-1; 10 nucleotides agree with TRBD2. Germline CDR1 reads SGHRS; CDR2 reads YFSETQ. With V trimmed by 4 bases and J by 9 bases, 13 bases remained unmatched. The CDR3 has 16 amino acids. CDR3 coding DNA: TGCGCCAGCAGCCTCTCTCCTAGCGGGAGTTTCGGTGAGCAGTTCTTC. Amino acids: CASSLSPSGSFGEQFF.

The V call is TRBV6-5, the J call TRBJ1-3, with D unresolved. V lost 6 bases to trimming and J lost 4 bases, with 10 bases between them. CDR3 length equals 13 residues. Germline V gives CDR1 MNHEY, CDR2 SVGAGI. CDR3 region: CASRSDLGNTIYF. Here the CDR3 DNA reads TGTGCCAGCAGATCAGACCTAGGAAACACCATATATTTT.

The chain recombines TRBV10-1 with TRBJ2-1; 7 nucleotides line up with TRBD1. Trimming at V came to 5 bases and at J to 10 bases, leaving 11 bases not matched to a gene. This CDR3 region has 14 residues. CDR1 and CDR2 from the germline V gene are WNHNN and SYGVQD (reference sequence). CDR3 sequence: CASSITTGSAEQFF. The CDR3 DNA follows: TGCGCCAGCAGTATCACGACAGGGAGCGCAGAGCAGTTCTTC.

Remarks on this clone: Other DNA sequences in the same sample also yield this CDR3. The rearrangement links TRBV24-1 to TRBJ2-7, with unresolved D. V was clipped by 3 bases and J by 4 bases, with 3 bases between them. Germline CDR1 and CDR2: KGHDR and SFDVKD. CDR3 length equals 11 residues. This CDR3 is CATSDRYEQYF. The CDR3 DNA reads TGTGCCACCAGTGATCGTTACGAGCAGTACTTC.

The chain links TRBV7-3 to TRBJ2-2; D uncertain. V lost 5 bases and J lost 4, with 5 bases in between. The germline gives CDR1 SGHTA, CDR2 FQGTGA. This CDR3 contains 12 residues. The CDR3 loop is CASSKTTGELFF. The DNA of the CDR3 is TGTGCCAGCAGCAAAACCACCGGGGAGCTGTTTTTT.

In its sample, this clone was seen a few times. CDR3 region: CASRADRVIGTNEKLFF. Written as DNA, the CDR3 is TGTGCCAGCAGGGCCGACAGGGTGATAGGTACTAATGAAAAACTGTTTTTT. V usage is TRBV2 and J usage is TRBJ1-4, with 7 positions matching TRBD1. The CDR3 spans 17 residues. Germline assignment: CDR1 SNHLY and CDR2 FYNNEI. V was clipped by 6 bases and J by 2 bases; unmatched bases: 12.

This chain connects TRBV30 to TRBJ2-3; D possibly corresponds to TRBD1 (6 bases). Germline-derived CDR1 and CDR2 are GTSNPN and SVGIG (reference sequence). V lost 0 bases to trimming and J lost 8 bases, with 6 bases between them. The CDR3 loop spans 11 amino acids. The CDR3 spells CAWSVGGTQYF. In DNA, the CDR3 is TGTGCCTGGAGTGTAGGGGGTACGCAGTATTTT.

This chain connects TRBV12-3 or TRBV12-4 to TRBJ1-2; D not certain. This CDR3 comprises 13 residues. The V end was cut by 0 bases, the J end by 3 bases, with 5 bases between. The CDR3 nucleotides are TGTGCCAGCAGTTTAGCCAGCTACTATGGCTACACCTTC. It yields the protein CASSLASYYGYTF.